This is a list of T cell receptor beta chains from one sample in a study of cytomegalovirus exposure and HLA in healthy donors. Here immunoSEQ multiplex PCR was the method, and the copy in TCRdb shows in-frame clones only, minus some. The table includes 90,000 to 120,000 clones, roughly 72% detected once. Material for sequencing was PBMCs. The receptor set was obtained from a man aged 30 to 45 in good health and CMV-seronegative. Each CDR3 is given with its conserved first and last residue. Fields, in order: clone size, V gene, D gene, J gene, CDR3 protein, CDR3 DNA. The D gene is left open where the match is weak. Rows give clone size only sometimes, using once, few, many, or a class for an expanded clone.

abundance: once
v_gene: TRBV9
d_gene: TRBD1
j_gene: TRBJ1-3
CDR3aa: CASSFRGTAASGNTIYF
CDR3nt: TGTGCCAGCAGCTTTAGAGGGACAGCTGCCTCTGGAAACACCATATATTTT

abundance: -
v_gene: TRBV28
d_gene: TRBD1
j_gene: TRBJ1-2
CDR3aa: CASSFLGIGTDGYTF
CDR3nt: TGTGCCAGCAGTTTCCTGGGTATTGGGACAGACGGCTACACCTTC

abundance: -
v_gene: TRBV15
d_gene: -
j_gene: TRBJ2-1
CDR3aa: CATSRDAGAGNEQFF
CDR3nt: TGTGCCACCAGCAGAGATGCGGGGGCCGGAAATGAGCAGTTCTTC

abundance: -
v_gene: TRBV7-6
d_gene: TRBD2
j_gene: TRBJ2-1
CDR3aa: CASSLAAGTSLLF
CDR3nt: TGTGCCAGCAGCTTAGCCGCCGGGACTAGCTTACTCTTC

abundance: -
v_gene: TRBV5-1
d_gene: TRBD2
j_gene: TRBJ2-2
CDR3aa: CASKSSTSGTKNTGELFF
CDR3nt: TGCGCCAGTAAATCTTCGACTAGCGGGACCAAGAACACCGGGGAGCTGTTTTTT

abundance: -
v_gene: TRBV25-1
d_gene: TRBD2
j_gene: TRBJ2-7
CDR3aa: CASSDPGLAAYEQYF
CDR3nt: TGTGCCAGCAGTGACCCGGGACTAGCGGCGTACGAGCAGTACTTC

abundance: -
v_gene: TRBV9
d_gene: TRBD1
j_gene: TRBJ1-3
CDR3aa: CASSFMPGQGTGNTIYF
CDR3nt: TGTGCCAGCAGCTTTATGCCGGGACAGGGAACTGGAAACACCATATATTTT

abundance: once
v_gene: TRBV10-2
d_gene: TRBD1
j_gene: TRBJ2-1
CDR3aa: CASSDQSHDRVKFF
CDR3nt: TGCGCCAGCAGTGATCAATCGCACGACAGGGTGAAGTTCTTC

abundance: few
v_gene: TRBV2
d_gene: -
j_gene: TRBJ1-1
CDR3aa: CASSVAVGLPTEAFF
CDR3nt: TGTGCCAGCAGTGTCGCCGTGGGGCTTCCCACTGAAGCTTTCTTT

abundance: once
v_gene: TRBV5-4
d_gene: TRBD1
j_gene: TRBJ1-1
CDR3aa: CASSLGQGDSEAFF
CDR3nt: TGTGCCAGCAGCTTGGGACAAGGGGACAGTGAAGCTTTCTTT

abundance: -
v_gene: TRBV6-5
d_gene: -
j_gene: TRBJ1-5
CDR3aa: CASSYWRGKIQHF
CDR3nt: TGTGCCAGCAGTTACTGGAGGGGAAAGATCCAGCATTTT

abundance: -
v_gene: TRBV5-6
d_gene: TRBD1
j_gene: TRBJ2-7
CDR3aa: CASSLSYDRGYEQYF
CDR3nt: TGTGCCAGCAGCTTGTCATATGACAGGGGCTACGAGCAGTACTTC

abundance: -
v_gene: TRBV5-1
d_gene: -
j_gene: TRBJ2-7
CDR3aa: CASSLEAGFGQYF
CDR3nt: TGCGCCAGCAGCTTGGAAGCAGGGTTTGGGCAGTACTTC

abundance: -
v_gene: TRBV10-1
d_gene: TRBD2
j_gene: TRBJ2-1
CDR3aa: CASSGRTSGPLTYNEQFF
CDR3nt: TGCGCCAGCAGTGGAAGGACTAGCGGACCATTAACCTACAATGAGCAGTTCTTC

abundance: -
v_gene: TRBV2
d_gene: -
j_gene: TRBJ2-2
CDR3aa: CASGSDLTGTGELFF
CDR3nt: TGTGCCAGCGGTTCTGACCTGACGGGGACCGGGGAGCTGTTTTTT

abundance: -
v_gene: TRBV30
d_gene: -
j_gene: TRBJ1-4
CDR3aa: CACPQEQDREKLFF
CDR3nt: TGTGCCTGTCCCCAGGAACAGGATCGGGAAAAACTGTTTTTT

abundance: -
v_gene: TRBV6-6
d_gene: -
j_gene: TRBJ2-1
CDR3aa: CASQGLLYEQFF
CDR3nt: TGTGCCAGCCAGGGACTTCTCTATGAGCAGTTCTTC

abundance: -
v_gene: TRBV19
d_gene: TRBD2
j_gene: TRBJ2-7
CDR3aa: CASSTVAGEPREQYF
CDR3nt: TGTGCCAGTAGTACCGTAGCGGGGGAGCCTAGGGAGCAGTACTTC

abundance: -
v_gene: TRBV15
d_gene: TRBD1
j_gene: TRBJ1-1
CDR3aa: CATSRGGQGNTEAFF
CDR3nt: TGTGCCACCAGCAGAGGGGGACAGGGAAACACTGAAGCTTTCTTT

abundance: few
v_gene: TRBV6-1
d_gene: -
j_gene: TRBJ2-5
CDR3aa: CASSEGLPLETQYF
CDR3nt: TGTGCCAGCAGTGAGGGACTCCCGCTAGAGACCCAGTACTTC

abundance: -
v_gene: TRBV7-9
d_gene: -
j_gene: TRBJ2-7
CDR3aa: CASSLPLAGGSYEQYF
CDR3nt: TGTGCCAGCAGCTTACCCTTAGCTGGCGGATCCTACGAGCAGTACTTC

abundance: -
v_gene: TRBV28
d_gene: -
j_gene: TRBJ2-2
CDR3aa: CASSLRLAGTGELFF
CDR3nt: TGTGCCAGCAGTTTGCGTCTAGCCGGGACCGGGGAGCTGTTTTTT